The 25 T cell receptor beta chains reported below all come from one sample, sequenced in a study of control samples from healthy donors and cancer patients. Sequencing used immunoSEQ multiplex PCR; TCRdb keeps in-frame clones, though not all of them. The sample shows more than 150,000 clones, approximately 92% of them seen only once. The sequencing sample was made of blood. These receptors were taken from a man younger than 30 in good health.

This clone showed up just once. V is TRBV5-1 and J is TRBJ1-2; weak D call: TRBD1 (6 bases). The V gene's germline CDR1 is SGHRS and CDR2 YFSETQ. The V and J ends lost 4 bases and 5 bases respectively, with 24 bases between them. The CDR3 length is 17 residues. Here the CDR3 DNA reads TGCGCCAGCAGCACGTCACAGGGTGTAGGAGGTTATTATGGCTACACCTTC. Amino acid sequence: CASSTSQGVGGYYGYTF.

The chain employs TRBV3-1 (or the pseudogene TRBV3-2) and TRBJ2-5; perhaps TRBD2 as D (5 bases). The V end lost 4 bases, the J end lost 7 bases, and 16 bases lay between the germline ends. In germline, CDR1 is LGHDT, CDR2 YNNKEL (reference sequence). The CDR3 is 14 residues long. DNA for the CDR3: TGTGCCAGCAGCCCCAGTGGAGGAGCGCTGACCCAGTACTTC. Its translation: CASSPSGGALTQYF.

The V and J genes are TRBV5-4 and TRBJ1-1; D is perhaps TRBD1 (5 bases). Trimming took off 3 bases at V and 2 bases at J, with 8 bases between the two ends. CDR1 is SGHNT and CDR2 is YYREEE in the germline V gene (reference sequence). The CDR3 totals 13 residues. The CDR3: CASSSTVNTEAFF. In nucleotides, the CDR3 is TGTGCCAGCAGCTCGACAGTAAACACTGAAGCTTTCTTT.

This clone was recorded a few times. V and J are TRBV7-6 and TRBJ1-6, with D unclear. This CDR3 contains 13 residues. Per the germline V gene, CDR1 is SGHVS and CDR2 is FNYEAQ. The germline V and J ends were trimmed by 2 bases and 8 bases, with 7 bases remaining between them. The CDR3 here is CASSLTSYSPLHF. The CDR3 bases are TGTGCCAGCAGCTTAACCTCTTATTCACCCCTCCACTTT.

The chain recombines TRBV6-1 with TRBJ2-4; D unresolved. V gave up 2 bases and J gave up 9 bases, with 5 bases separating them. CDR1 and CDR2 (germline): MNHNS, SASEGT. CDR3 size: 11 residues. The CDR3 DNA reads TGTGCCAGCAGTGAAATAGGCATTCAGTACTTC. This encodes CASSEIGIQYF.

The CDR3 nucleotides read TGTGCCAGTAGACCCGGACAGGTAGATAGCAATCAGCCCCAGCATTTT. Protein sequence: CASRPGQVDSNQPQHF. V and J are TRBV19 and TRBJ1-5; TRBD1 aligns across 7 bases. CDR3 length: 16 residues. CDR1 and CDR2 (germline): LNHDA, SQIVND (reference sequence). V dropped 6 bases and J dropped 0; count of bases not matched to a gene: 8.

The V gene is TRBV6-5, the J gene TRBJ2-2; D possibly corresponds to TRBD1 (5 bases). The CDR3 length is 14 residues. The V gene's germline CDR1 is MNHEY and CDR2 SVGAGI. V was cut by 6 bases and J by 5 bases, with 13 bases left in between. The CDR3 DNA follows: TGTGCCAGCAGGAAGGGGTGGGGAACCGGGGAGCTGTTTTTT. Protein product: CASRKGWGTGELFF.

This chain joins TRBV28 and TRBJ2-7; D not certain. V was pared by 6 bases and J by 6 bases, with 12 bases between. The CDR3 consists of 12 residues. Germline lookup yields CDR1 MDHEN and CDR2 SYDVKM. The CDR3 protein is CASSTYRAEQYF. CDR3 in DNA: TGTGCCAGCAGCACTTACAGAGCCGAGCAGTACTTC.

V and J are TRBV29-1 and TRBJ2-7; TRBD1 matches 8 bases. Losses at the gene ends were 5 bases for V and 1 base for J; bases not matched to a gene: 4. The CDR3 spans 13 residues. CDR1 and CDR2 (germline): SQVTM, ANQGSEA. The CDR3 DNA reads TGCAGCGTTCAGGGACAGGTTTCCTACGAGCAGTACTTC. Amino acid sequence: CSVQGQVSYEQYF.

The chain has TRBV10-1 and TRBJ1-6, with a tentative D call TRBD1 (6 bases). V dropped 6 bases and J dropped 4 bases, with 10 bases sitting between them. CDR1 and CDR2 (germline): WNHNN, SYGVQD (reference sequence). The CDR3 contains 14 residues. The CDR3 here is CASSPTGYNSPLHF. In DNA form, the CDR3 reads TGCGCCAGCAGCCCGACAGGTTATAATTCACCCCTCCACTTT.

DNA for the CDR3: TGTGCCAGCAGCCTCGGGGGCGGGGGCCGGAAGACCCAGTACTTC. This sequence encodes CASSLGGGGRKTQYF. This chain uses TRBV7-2 with TRBJ2-5, with D possibly matching TRBD2 (7 bases). CDR3 length: 15 residues. Trimming shortened V by 5 bases and J by 6 bases, and 19 bases separated the two germline ends. CDR1 SGHTA and CDR2 FQGNSA come from the germline V gene. The entire variable domain, with the rest obtained from reference TRBV7-2 and TRBJ2-5, is as follows: GAGVSQSPSNKVTEKGKDVELRCDPISGHTALYWYRQSLGQGLEFLIYFQGNSAPDKSGLPSDRFSAERTGGSVSTLTIQRTQQEDSAVYLCASSLGGGGRKTQYFGPGTRLLVL.

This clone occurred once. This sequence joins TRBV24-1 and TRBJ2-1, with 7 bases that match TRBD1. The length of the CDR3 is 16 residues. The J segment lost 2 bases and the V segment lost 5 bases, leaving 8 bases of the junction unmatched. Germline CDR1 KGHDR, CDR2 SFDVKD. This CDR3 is CATSARTGETYNEQFF. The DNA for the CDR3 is TGTGCCACCAGTGCCCGAACAGGGGAAACCTACAATGAGCAGTTCTTC.

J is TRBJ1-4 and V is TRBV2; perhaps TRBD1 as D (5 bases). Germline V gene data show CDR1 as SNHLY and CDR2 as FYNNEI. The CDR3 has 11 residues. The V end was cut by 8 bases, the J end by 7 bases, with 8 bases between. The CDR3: CASGRGEKLFF. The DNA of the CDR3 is TGTGCCAGCGGGAGGGGTGAAAAACTGTTTTTT.

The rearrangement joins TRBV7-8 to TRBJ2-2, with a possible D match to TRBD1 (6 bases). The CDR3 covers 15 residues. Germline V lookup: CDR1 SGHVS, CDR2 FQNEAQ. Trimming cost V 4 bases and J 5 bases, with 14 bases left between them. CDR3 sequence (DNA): TGTGCCAGCAGCTCAACGGGACAACAGACCGGGGAGCTGTTTTTT. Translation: CASSSTGQQTGELFF.

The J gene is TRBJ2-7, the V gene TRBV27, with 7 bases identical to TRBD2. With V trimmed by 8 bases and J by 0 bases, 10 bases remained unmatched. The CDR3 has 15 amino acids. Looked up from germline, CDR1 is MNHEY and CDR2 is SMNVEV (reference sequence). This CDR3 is CASSREASGSYEQYF. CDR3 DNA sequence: TGTGCCAGCTCCCGGGAGGCTAGCGGCTCCTACGAGCAGTACTTC.

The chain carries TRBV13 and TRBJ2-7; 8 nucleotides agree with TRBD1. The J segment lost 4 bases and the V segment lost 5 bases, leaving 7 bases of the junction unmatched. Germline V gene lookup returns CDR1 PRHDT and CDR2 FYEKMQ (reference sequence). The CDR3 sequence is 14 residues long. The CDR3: CASSGLGQAYEQYF. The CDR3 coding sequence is TGTGCCAGCAGCGGATTGGGACAGGCTTACGAGCAGTACTTC.

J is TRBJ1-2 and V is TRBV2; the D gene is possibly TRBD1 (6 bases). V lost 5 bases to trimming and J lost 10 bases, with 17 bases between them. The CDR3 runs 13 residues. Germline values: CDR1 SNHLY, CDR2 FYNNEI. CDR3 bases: TGTGCCAGCAGTTCCGCGGGGGGCACTGCCTACACCTTC. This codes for CASSSAGGTAYTF.

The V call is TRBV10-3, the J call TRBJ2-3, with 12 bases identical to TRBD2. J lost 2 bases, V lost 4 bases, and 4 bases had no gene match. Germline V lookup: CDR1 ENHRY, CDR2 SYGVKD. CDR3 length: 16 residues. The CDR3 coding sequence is TGTGCCATCAGTGGGAGGACTAGCGGGAACACAGATACGCAGTATTTT. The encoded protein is CAISGRTSGNTDTQYF.

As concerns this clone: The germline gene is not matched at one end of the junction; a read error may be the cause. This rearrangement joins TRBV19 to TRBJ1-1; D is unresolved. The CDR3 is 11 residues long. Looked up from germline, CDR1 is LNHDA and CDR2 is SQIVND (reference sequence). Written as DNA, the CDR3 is TGTGCCAGTAGTGTAGACACTGAAGCTTTCTTT. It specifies CASSVDTEAFF.

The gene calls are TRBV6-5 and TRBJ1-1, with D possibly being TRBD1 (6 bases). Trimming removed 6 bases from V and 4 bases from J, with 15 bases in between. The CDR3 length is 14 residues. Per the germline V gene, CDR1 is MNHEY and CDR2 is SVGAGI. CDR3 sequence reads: CASRPTGRRTEAFF. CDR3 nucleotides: TGTGCCAGCAGGCCAACAGGGAGGCGCACTGAAGCTTTCTTT.

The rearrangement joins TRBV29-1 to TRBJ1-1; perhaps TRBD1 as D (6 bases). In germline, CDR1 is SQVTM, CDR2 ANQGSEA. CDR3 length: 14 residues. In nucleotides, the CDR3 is TGCACCGAGACTAGGGGGACACCAATGGGACGAGCTTTCTTT. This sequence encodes CTETRGTPMGRAFF.

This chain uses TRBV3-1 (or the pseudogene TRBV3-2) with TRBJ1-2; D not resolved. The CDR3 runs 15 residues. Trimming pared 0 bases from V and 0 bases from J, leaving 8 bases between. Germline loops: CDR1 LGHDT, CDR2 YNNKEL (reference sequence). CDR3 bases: TGTGCCAGCAGCCAAGATGGGAGATCTAACTATGGCTACACCTTC. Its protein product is CASSQDGRSNYGYTF.

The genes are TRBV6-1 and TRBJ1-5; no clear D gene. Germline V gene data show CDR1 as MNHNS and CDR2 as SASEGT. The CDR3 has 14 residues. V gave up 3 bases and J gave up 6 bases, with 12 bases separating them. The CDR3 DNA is TGTGCCAGCAGTGACAACCCTGGAGGTCAGCCCCAGCATTTT. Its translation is CASSDNPGGQPQHF.

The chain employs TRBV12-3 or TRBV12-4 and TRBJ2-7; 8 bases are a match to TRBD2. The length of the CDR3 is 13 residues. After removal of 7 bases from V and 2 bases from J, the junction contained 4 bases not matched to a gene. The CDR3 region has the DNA TGTGCCAGCACCCGTAGCGGGACCTACGAGCAGTACTTC. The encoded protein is CASTRSGTYEQYF.

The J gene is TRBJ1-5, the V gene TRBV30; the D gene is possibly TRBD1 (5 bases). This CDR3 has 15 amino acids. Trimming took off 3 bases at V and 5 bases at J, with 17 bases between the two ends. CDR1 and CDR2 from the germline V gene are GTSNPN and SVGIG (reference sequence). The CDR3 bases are TGTGCCTGGAGGAAAATAGGGGATTGGGATCAGCCCCAGCATTTT. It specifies CAWRKIGDWDQPQHF. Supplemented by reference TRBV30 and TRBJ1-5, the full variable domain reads SQTIHQWPATLVQPVGSPLSLECTVEGTSNPNLYWYRQAAGRGLQLLFYSVGIGQISSEVPQNLSASRPQDRQFILSSKKLLLSDSGFYLCAWRKIGDWDQPQHFGDGTRLSIL.